This T cell receptor (beta chain) was observed in a study of OX40 agonist ivuxolimab in advanced cancers. Study findings and constraints: At 0.1 to 3.0 mg/kg, CD4+ and CD8+ blood T cells expanded clonally by week 6.

The repertoire was sequenced with immunoSEQ multiplex PCR; TCRdb's copy has only in-frame clones and lacks some. The table lists 60,000 to 75,000 clones, roughly 80% of them singletons. About this clone itself: Its antigen remains unknown.

Germline V gives CDR1 SGHVS, CDR2 FNYEAQ. The CDR3 loop spans 14 amino acids. J gave up 5 bases and V 5 bases, and 5 bases lay outside the gene matches. Patients with autoimmune history or systemic immunosuppression were excluded. Baseline, cycle 4 day 1, and cycle 7 day 1 were the blood sampling points. The receptor was derived from an adult with an advanced solid tumor such as melanoma, head and neck, liver or kidney cancer. The rearrangement joins TRBV7-6 to TRBJ2-5, with TRBD1 identical over 10 bases. Source: CD4+ or CD8+ T cells sorted from blood, taken in a trial of the OX40 agonist ivuxolimab. As DNA, the CDR3 is TGTGCCAGCAGCCCCGGGACAGGGGTTGAGACCCAGTACTTC. Translation gives CASSPGTGVETQYF.